A single sample gave rise to the 7 T cell receptor beta chains below, sequenced in a study of blood T cells in healthy people across ages. Sample-barcoded 5' priming and a J-beta primer mix drove a second PCR of roughly 7 to 11 cycles. TCRdb re-analysed the 5' RACE reads in MiXCR, keeping a single row per CDR3 protein. The sample holds over 600,000 distinct CDR3 sequences, about 61% seen once. The sample taken for sequencing was blood. These receptors originate from a man aged 40-50 years in good health.

There are a few counts of this clonotype. V usage is TRBV6-1 and J usage is TRBJ2-3; D possibly corresponds to TRBD1 (7 bases). Germline CDR1 reads MNHNS; CDR2 reads SASEGT. The CDR3 totals 17 residues. The V end lost 7 bases, the J end lost 4 bases, and 24 bases lay between the germline ends. The CDR3 reads CASTASRGGGTADTQYF. In DNA, the CDR3 is TGTGCCAGCACCGCGTCTCGGGGTGGCGGGACAGCAGATACGCAGTATTTT.

The chain carries TRBV4-3 and TRBJ2-1, with 14 bases matching TRBD2. Germline loops: CDR1 LGHNA, CDR2 YSLEER. The junction had 11 bases not matched to a gene; V was cut back by 4 bases and J by 6 bases. This CDR3 contains 18 residues. The CDR3 nucleotides are TGCGCCAGCAGCCGGCTTTCCGGGACTAGCGGGAGAATCAATGAGCAGTTCTTC. The encoded protein is CASSRLSGTSGRINEQFF.

This rearrangement joins TRBV20-1 to TRBJ2-7, with D tentatively TRBD1 (6 bases). Germline V gene sequence: CDR1 DFQATT, CDR2 SNEGSKA (reference sequence). This CDR3 contains 16 residues. The V end was cut by 3 bases, the J end by 3 bases, with 21 bases between. The DNA of the CDR3 is TGCAGTGCTAGCCCTGTAGGGGGTCAGGGAGACTACGAGCAGTACTTC. It yields the protein CSASPVGGQGDYEQYF.

The J gene is TRBJ2-3, the V gene TRBV9, with D unclear. The CDR3 length is 15 residues. Trimming removed 0 bases at V and 0 bases at J, with 8 bases between. From germline, CDR1 is SGDLS and CDR2 YYNGEE. The CDR3, as DNA: TGTGCCAGCAGCGTAGATGGCCACAGCACAGATACGCAGTATTTT. Protein sequence: CASSVDGHSTDTQYF.

This chain joins TRBV9 and TRBJ2-1, with a weak D call TRBD1 (6 bases). The DNA matches TRBJ2-7 better at its end, which makes the J call doubtful. The CDR3 spans 16 residues. From germline, CDR1 is SGDLS and CDR2 YYNGEE. CDR3 loop: CASSVGTDSHFGEQYF. For the CDR3, the DNA is TGTGCCAGCAGCGTAGGGACGGACAGCCATTTTGGTGAGCAGTACTTC.

The V call is TRBV12-3 or TRBV12-4, the J call TRBJ1-2; D is unclear. The V and J ends lost 5 bases and 2 bases respectively, with 9 bases between them. This CDR3 comprises 13 residues. The CDR3 coding sequence is TGTGCCAGCAGTCTTGGCGACAACTATGGCTACACCTTC. It is translated as CASSLGDNYGYTF.

V gene TRBV27 combines with J gene TRBJ2-4; TRBD2 agrees at 12 bases. From germline, CDR1 is MNHEY and CDR2 SMNVEV (reference sequence). The V and J ends lost 4 bases and 8 bases, in that order; junction bases with no gene match: 3. The CDR3 consists of 14 residues. CDR3 sequence (DNA): TGTGCCAGCAGTTCGACTAGCGGGAGTTACATTCAGTACTTC. Encoded protein: CASSSTSGSYIQYF.